Below, 3 T cell receptor beta chains from the same sample are listed, as sequenced in a study of OX40 agonist ivuxolimab in advanced cancers. Repertoires were generated with immunoSEQ multiplex PCR, while TCRdb's copy carries only in-frame clones and drops some. This repertoire shows 60,000 or so clones, roughly 83% found once; its top ten account for around 3.2%. This specimen was CD4+ or CD8+ T cells sorted from blood, taken in a trial of the OX40 agonist ivuxolimab. Receptor source: an adult with an advanced solid tumor such as melanoma, head and neck, liver or kidney cancer.

The chain has TRBV5-1 and TRBJ2-3; 11 nucleotides match TRBD2. CDR3 size: 17 residues. Germline-derived CDR1 and CDR2 are SGHRS and YFSETQ. Germline trimming cut 3 bases from V and 7 bases from J; bases unmatched to any gene: 13. The CDR3 region is CASSSGNSGGAPNTQYF. CDR3 coding DNA: TGCGCCAGCAGCTCAGGAAATAGCGGGGGGGCCCCGAATACGCAGTATTTT.

The chain employs TRBV2 and TRBJ1-1, with D tentatively TRBD1 (6 bases). CDR3 length: 13 amino acids. Trimming took off 7 bases at V and 1 base at J, with 10 bases between the two ends. Germline V gene data show CDR1 as SNHLY and CDR2 as FYNNEI. CDR3 sequence: CASTGGPNTEAFF. The CDR3 DNA is TGTGCCAGCACCGGGGGGCCGAACACTGAAGCTTTCTTT.

This chain uses TRBV27 with TRBJ2-3; 9 nucleotides match TRBD2. Germline loops: CDR1 MNHEY, CDR2 SMNVEV (reference sequence). This CDR3 has 15 residues. The V and J ends lost 4 bases and 6 bases, in that order; junction bases with no gene match: 8. The CDR3 sequence is CASSWSGGPGDTQYF. DNA of the CDR3: TGTGCCAGCAGTTGGAGCGGGGGGCCGGGGGATACGCAGTATTTT.